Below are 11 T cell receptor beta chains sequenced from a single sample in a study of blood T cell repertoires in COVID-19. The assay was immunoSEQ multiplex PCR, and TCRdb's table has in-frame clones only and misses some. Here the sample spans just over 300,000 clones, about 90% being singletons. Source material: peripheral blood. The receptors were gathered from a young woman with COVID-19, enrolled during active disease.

CDR3 in DNA: TGTGCCAGCAGCCCTGGTAGCGGGGGGGCCACAGATACGCAGTATTTT. It yields the protein CASSPGSGGATDTQYF. This chain links TRBV4-2 with TRBJ2-3; 11 bases align to TRBD2. The J segment lost 2 bases and the V segment lost 4 bases, leaving 5 bases of the junction unmatched. This CDR3 has 16 residues. The germline V gene encodes CDR1 LGHNA and CDR2 YNFKEQ.

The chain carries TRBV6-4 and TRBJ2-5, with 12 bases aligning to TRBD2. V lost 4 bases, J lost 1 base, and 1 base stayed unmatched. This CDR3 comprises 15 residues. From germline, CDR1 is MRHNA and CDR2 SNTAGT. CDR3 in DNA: TGTGCCAGCAGTGTGACTAGCGGGAGCCAAGAGACCCAGTACTTC. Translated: CASSVTSGSQETQYF.

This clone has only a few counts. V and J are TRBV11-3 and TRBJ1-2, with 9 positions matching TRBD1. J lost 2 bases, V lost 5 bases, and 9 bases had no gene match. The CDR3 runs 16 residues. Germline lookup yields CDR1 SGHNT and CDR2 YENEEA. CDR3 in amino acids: CASSRYRDRENYGYTF. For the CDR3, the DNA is TGTGCCAGCAGCCGGTACCGGGACAGGGAAAACTATGGCTACACCTTC.

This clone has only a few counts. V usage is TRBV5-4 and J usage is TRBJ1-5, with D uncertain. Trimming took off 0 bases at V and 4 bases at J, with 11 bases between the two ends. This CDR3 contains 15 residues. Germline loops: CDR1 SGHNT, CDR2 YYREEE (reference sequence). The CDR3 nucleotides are TGTGCCAGCAGCTTGGGACCCCCCGGGAATCAGCCCCAGCATTTT. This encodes CASSLGPPGNQPQHF.

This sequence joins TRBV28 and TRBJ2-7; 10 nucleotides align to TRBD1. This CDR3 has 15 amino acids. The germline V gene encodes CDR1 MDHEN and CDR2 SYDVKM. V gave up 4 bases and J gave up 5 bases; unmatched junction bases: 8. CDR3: CASSSTQGQGNEQYV. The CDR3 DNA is TGTGCCAGCAGTTCAACCCAGGGACAGGGGAACGAGCAGTACGTC.

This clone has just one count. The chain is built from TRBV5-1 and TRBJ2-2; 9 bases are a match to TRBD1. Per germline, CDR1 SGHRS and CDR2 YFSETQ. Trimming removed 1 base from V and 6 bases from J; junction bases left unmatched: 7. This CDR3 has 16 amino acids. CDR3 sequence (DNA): TGCGCCAGCAGCTTGTTGGACAGGGGATCCCCCGGGGAGCTGTTTTTT. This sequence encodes CASSLLDRGSPGELFF.

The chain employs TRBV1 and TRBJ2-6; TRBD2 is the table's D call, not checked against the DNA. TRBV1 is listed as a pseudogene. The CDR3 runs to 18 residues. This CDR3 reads CTRRASGGFGSWANVLTF. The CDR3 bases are TGCACCAGAAGGGCTAGCGGGGGTTTTGGCTCTTGGGCCAACGTCCTGACTTTC.

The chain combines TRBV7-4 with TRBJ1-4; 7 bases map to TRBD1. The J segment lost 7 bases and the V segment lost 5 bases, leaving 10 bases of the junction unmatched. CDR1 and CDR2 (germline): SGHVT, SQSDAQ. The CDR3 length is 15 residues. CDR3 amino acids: CASSRRQGVGEKLFF. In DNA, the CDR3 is TGTGCCAGCAGCCGCCGACAGGGAGTGGGTGAAAAACTGTTTTTT.

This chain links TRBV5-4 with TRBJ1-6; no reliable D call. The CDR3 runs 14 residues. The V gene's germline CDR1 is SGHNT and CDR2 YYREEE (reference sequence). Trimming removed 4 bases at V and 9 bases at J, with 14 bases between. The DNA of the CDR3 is TGTGCCAGCAGCCCATACCGGGGATCTTCACCCCTCCACTTT. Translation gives CASSPYRGSSPLHF.

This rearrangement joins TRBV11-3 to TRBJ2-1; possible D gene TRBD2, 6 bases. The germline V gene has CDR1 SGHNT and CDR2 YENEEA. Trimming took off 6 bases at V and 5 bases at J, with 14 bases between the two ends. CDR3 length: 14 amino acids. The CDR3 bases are TGTGCCAGCAGAGGGACTGCTAGAAACAATGAGCAGTTCTTC. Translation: CASRGTARNNEQFF.

Here the CDR3 DNA reads TGCGCCAGCAGCTTGGAGGGGCAGATGAACACTGAAGCTTTCTTT. Translating it yields CASSLEGQMNTEAFF. The chain is built from TRBV5-1 and TRBJ1-1; possible D gene TRBD1, 5 bases. The length of the CDR3 is 15 residues. Germline V gene sequence: CDR1 SGHRS, CDR2 YFSETQ. V gave up 0 bases and J gave up 0 bases, with 9 bases separating them.